This passage covers 12 T cell receptor beta chains from one sample sequenced in a study of blood T cell repertoires in COVID-19. Profiling relied on immunoSEQ multiplex PCR, and the TCRdb table lists in-frame clones only, not all of them. The repertoire has roughly 66,000 clones, roughly four fifths of them found once; the top ten carry around 4.1%. The sequenced material came from peripheral blood. These receptors originate from a woman aged 55-69 years with acute or convalescent COVID-19.

This chain connects TRBV19 to TRBJ2-5; TRBD2 matches at 8 bases. Germline CDR1 reads LNHDA; CDR2 reads SQIVND (reference sequence). V shed 7 bases, J shed 4 bases, and the junction held 11 bases outside the gene matches. There are 15 residues in the CDR3. The CDR3 DNA reads TGTGCCAGTACCCCCGGGGGGGCGGGAGGAGAGACCCAGTACTTC. This codes for CASTPGGAGGETQYF. Supplemented by reference TRBV19 and TRBJ2-5, the full variable domain reads DGGITQSPKYLFRKEGQNVTLSCEQNLNHDAMYWYRQDPGQGLRLIYYSQIVNDFQKGDIAEGYSVSREKKESFPLTVTSAQKNPTAFYLCASTPGGAGGETQYFGPGTRLLVL.

The CDR3 sequence is CASSPSALAGGRSYNEQFF. The DNA for the CDR3 is TGTGCCAGCAGCCCTAGTGCGCTAGCGGGGGGCCGCTCCTACAATGAGCAGTTCTTC. J is TRBJ2-1 and V is TRBV13; 11 nucleotides match TRBD2. V lost 5 bases to trimming and J lost 0 bases; unmatched junction nucleotides: 12. This CDR3 region has 19 residues. From germline, CDR1 is PRHDT and CDR2 FYEKMQ (reference sequence).

J is TRBJ2-2 and V is TRBV15, with 8 nucleotides matching TRBD1. The J segment lost 8 bases and the V segment lost 0 bases, leaving 5 bases of the junction unmatched. The CDR3 is made up of 15 amino acids. The germline CDR1 and CDR2 sequences are LNHNV and YYDKDF (reference sequence). The CDR3 DNA reads TGTGCCACCAGCAGAGACCGGGACAGGTCTGGGGAGCTGTTTTTT. Protein sequence: CATSRDRDRSGELFF.

The rearrangement uses TRBV5-1 and TRBJ2-1; 14 bases fit TRBD2. V lost 3 bases to trimming and J lost 5 bases; unmatched junction nucleotides: 4. This CDR3 spans 16 amino acids. Germline CDR1 is SGHRS and CDR2 is YFSETQ. CDR3 sequence: CASSSRLAGGNNEQFF. The CDR3 bases are TGCGCCAGCAGCTCTAGACTAGCGGGGGGGAACAATGAGCAGTTCTTC.

The chain uses TRBV7-9 and TRBJ1-3; 11 bases map to TRBD1. V lost 4 bases to trimming and J lost 2 bases; unmatched junction nucleotides: 7. CDR3 length: 17 residues. Germline V gene data show CDR1 as SEHNR and CDR2 as FQNEAQ (reference sequence). Here the CDR3 DNA reads TGTGCCAGCAGCTATGGACAGGGGGCGAACGCTGGAAACACCATATATTTT. It codes for CASSYGQGANAGNTIYF.

This chain links TRBV2 with TRBJ2-1, with D maybe TRBD2 (6 bases). The CDR3 contains 15 residues. Trimming cost V 6 bases and J 8 bases, with 20 bases left between them. CDR1 is SNHLY and CDR2 is FYNNEI in the germline V gene. CDR3 in DNA: TGTGCCAGCAGGGCCCGGGACTTCTTGGAAGATGAGCAGTTCTTC. Translation gives CASRARDFLEDEQFF.

The CDR3: CASSLAGSVDTQYF. The DNA for the CDR3 is TGCGCCAGCAGCTTGGCGGGGTCGGTAGATACGCAGTATTTT. This chain uses TRBV5-1 with TRBJ2-3; tentatively, D is TRBD2 (5 bases). Germline CDR1 SGHRS, CDR2 YFSETQ. This CDR3 is 14 amino acids long. Trimming cost V 0 bases and J 5 bases, with 10 bases left between them. Supplemented by reference TRBV5-1 and TRBJ2-3, the full variable domain reads KAGVTQTPRYLIKTRGQQVTLSCSPISGHRSVSWYQQTPGQGLQFLFEYFSETQRNKGNFPGRFSGRQFSNSRSEMNVSTLELGDSALYLCASSLAGSVDTQYFGPGTRLTVL.

The chain couples TRBV3-1 (or the pseudogene TRBV3-2) to TRBJ1-2; D is perhaps TRBD1 (6 bases). There are 15 residues in the CDR3. Trimming took 3 bases from V and 5 from J, leaving 16 bases between them. Germline CDR1 is LGHDT and CDR2 is YNNKEL (reference sequence). The CDR3 loop is CASSQGAGPVYGYTF. The CDR3 bases are TGTGCCAGCAGCCAGGGGGCAGGGCCCGTTTATGGCTACACCTTC.

This clone appeared a single time. The chain links TRBV7-3 to TRBJ2-1; D possibly corresponds to TRBD2 (7 bases). CDR3 length equals 14 residues. Germline assignment: CDR1 SGHTA and CDR2 FQGTGA. The V gene lost 1 base and the J gene lost 5 bases, with 9 bases spanning the gap. CDR3 nucleotides: TGTGCCAGCAGCTTAAGCGGGGGCAACAATGAGCAGTTCTTC. It is translated as CASSLSGGNNEQFF. Using reference TRBV7-3 and TRBJ2-1 for the parts outside the CDR3, the full variable domain is GAGVSQTPSNKVTEKGKYVELRCDPISGHTALYWYRQSLGQGPEFLIYFQGTGAADDSGLPNDRFFAVRPEGSVSTLKIQRTERGDSAVYLCASSLSGGNNEQFFGPGTRLTVL.

The gene calls are TRBV2 and TRBJ1-5; the D is unclear. CDR3 length equals 15 residues. The V end was cut by 6 bases, the J end by 3 bases, with 15 bases between. The germline gives CDR1 SNHLY, CDR2 FYNNEI. CDR3 residues: CASRNGRIDNQPQHF. CDR3 DNA sequence: TGTGCCAGCAGGAACGGCAGGATCGACAATCAGCCCCAGCATTTT. Full variable domain (missing parts from reference TRBV2 and TRBJ1-5): EPEVTQTPSHQVTQMGQEVILRCVPISNHLYFYWYRQILGQKVEFLVSFYNNEISEKSEIFDDQFSVERPDGSNFTLKIRSTKLEDSAMYFCASRNGRIDNQPQHFGDGTRLSIL.

V usage is TRBV7-3 and J usage is TRBJ2-1; a weak D match, TRBD2 (5 bases). This CDR3 has 15 amino acids. Trimming stripped 5 bases from V and 6 bases from J, with 17 bases between. The germline V gene has CDR1 SGHTA and CDR2 FQGTGA. In nucleotides, the CDR3 is TGTGCCAGCAGCCCCGCGTCCCTGAGGGTCAATGAGCAGTTCTTC. Protein product: CASSPASLRVNEQFF.

This chain links TRBV11-2 with TRBJ2-7, with D perhaps matching TRBD2 (7 bases). The CDR3 spans 15 residues. Germline V gene sequence: CDR1 SGHAT, CDR2 FQNNGV. Trimming left V 1 base short and J 6 bases short, with 16 bases between. For the CDR3, the DNA is TGTGCCAGCAGCTTAGGTCTGGGCGGGGGCACCGAGCAGTACTTC. It is translated as CASSLGLGGGTEQYF.